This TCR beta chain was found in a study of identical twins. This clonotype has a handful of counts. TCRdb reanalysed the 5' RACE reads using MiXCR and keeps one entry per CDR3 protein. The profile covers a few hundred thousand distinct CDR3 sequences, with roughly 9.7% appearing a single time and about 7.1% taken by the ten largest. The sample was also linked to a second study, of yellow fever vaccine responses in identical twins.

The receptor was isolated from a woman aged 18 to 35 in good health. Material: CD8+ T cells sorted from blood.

In DNA form, the CDR3 reads TGTGCCAGCAGCTTACGAGACATCCCGTTGGACGAGCAGTACTTC. Amino acids: CASSLRDIPLDEQYF. V usage is TRBV5-4 and J usage is TRBJ2-7; D uncertain. CDR3 size: 15 residues. In germline, CDR1 is SGHNT, CDR2 YYREEE (reference sequence). V lost 2 bases and J lost 5, with 17 bases in between. The full variable domain, its missing parts supplied by reference TRBV5-4 and TRBJ2-7, is ETGVTQSPTHLIKTRGQQVTLRCSSQSGHNTVSWYQQALGQGPQFIFQYYREEENGRGNFPPRFSGLQFPNYSSELNVNALELDDSALYLCASSLRDIPLDEQYFGPGTRLTVT.